Below, 2 T cell receptor beta chains from the same sample are listed, as sequenced in a study of siplizumab effects on memory and regulatory T cells. Some clones are missing from TCRdb's copy, which holds only in-frame ones; the method was immunoSEQ multiplex PCR. The sample contains 70,000 to 95,000 clones, roughly 96% of which appear only once. The material sequenced was naive CD4+ T cells sorted from blood. The receptors shown here come from a human donor in good health.

The J gene is TRBJ2-7, the V gene TRBV6-1; 10 positions match TRBD2. The CDR3 has 13 residues. Germline V gives CDR1 MNHNS, CDR2 SASEGT. V shed 7 bases, J shed 3 bases, and the junction held 3 bases outside the gene matches. CDR3 sequence reads: CASIQRGGYEQYF. Written as DNA, the CDR3 is TGTGCCAGCATCCAGCGGGGGGGCTACGAGCAGTACTTC.

The chain joins TRBV7-3 to TRBJ2-3; 10 bases map to TRBD2. This CDR3 contains 16 residues. The J segment lost 3 bases and the V segment lost 5 bases, leaving 8 bases of the junction unmatched. CDR1 is SGHTA and CDR2 is FQGTGA in the germline V gene. The CDR3 sequence: CASSRRLAGDTDTQYF. CDR3 bases: TGTGCCAGCAGCCGCCGGCTAGCGGGGGATACAGATACGCAGTATTTT.